A single sample is the source of the 12 T cell receptor beta chains below, sequenced in a study of blood T cell repertoires in COVID-19. This table comes from immunoSEQ multiplex PCR, and its TCRdb copy is limited to in-frame clones, with some not included. The table includes a few hundred thousand clones, around 84% detected once. The sequencing sample was made of PBMCs or T cells enriched from blood (not recorded which). The receptors here all came from a woman between 45 and 65 years old who had been exposed to COVID-19.

V usage is TRBV19 and J usage is TRBJ2-1, with 7 positions matching TRBD1. V was clipped by 6 bases and J by 10 bases; unmatched bases: 15. Germline CDR1 reads LNHDA; CDR2 reads SQIVND (reference sequence). The CDR3 sequence is 15 residues long. The CDR3: CASRAGTAQTWEQFF. CDR3 sequence (DNA): TGTGCCAGTAGGGCCGGGACAGCGCAAACATGGGAGCAGTTCTTC.

The chain is built from TRBV6-2 or TRBV6-3 and TRBJ2-1, with TRBD1 as a possible D gene (5 bases). V was pared by 0 bases and J by 5 bases, with 17 bases between. The CDR3 runs 17 residues. Germline V lookup: CDR1 MNHEY, CDR2 SVGEGT. CDR3 nucleotides: TGTGCCAGCAGTTACTCGAAGCGCAGGGCTCTCGACAATGAGCAGTTCTTC. It specifies CASSYSKRRALDNEQFF.

This clone was seen more than once but under ten times. The chain joins TRBV15 to TRBJ1-2, with D perhaps TRBD1 (6 bases). This CDR3 comprises 16 residues. Germline V gives CDR1 LNHNV, CDR2 YYDKDF (reference sequence). V dropped 3 bases and J dropped 3 bases, with 17 bases sitting between them. The CDR3 bases are TGTGCCACCAGCAGCTTCGCCCTGGACAGCGACTATGGCTACACCTTC. Protein: CATSSFALDSDYGYTF.

The genes are TRBV12-3 or TRBV12-4 and TRBJ1-4, with D perhaps TRBD1 (6 bases). The CDR3 has 13 residues. Trimming took 3 bases from V and 10 from J, leaving 12 bases between them. CDR3 in amino acids: CASSFKVRGKLFF. CDR3 DNA sequence: TGTGCCAGCAGTTTTAAAGTCAGGGGAAAACTGTTTTTT.

The chain has TRBV13 and TRBJ1-1; TRBD1 matches 7 bases. After removal of 3 bases from V and 1 base from J, the junction contained 5 bases not matched to a gene. This CDR3 has 15 amino acids. Germline CDR1 PRHDT, CDR2 FYEKMQ (reference sequence). CDR3 amino acids: CASSFFRGANTEAFF. DNA of the CDR3: TGTGCCAGCAGCTTTTTCAGGGGGGCGAACACTGAAGCTTTCTTT.

CDR3 nucleotides: TGTGCCTGGAATCGGCAGGCAAATGAAAAACTGTTTTTT. It translates to CAWNRQANEKLFF. The V gene is TRBV30, the J gene TRBJ1-4, with D unclear. Germline values: CDR1 GTSNPN, CDR2 SVGIG (reference sequence). Trimming removed 4 bases at V and 5 bases at J, with 11 bases between. The CDR3 runs to 13 residues.

The gene calls are TRBV6-5 and TRBJ1-5; no reliable D call. CDR1 MNHEY and CDR2 SVGAGI come from the germline V gene. V gave up 10 bases and J gave up 2 bases, with 12 bases separating them. CDR3 size: 13 residues. CDR3 sequence reads: CATKIPGNQPQHF. CDR3 coding DNA: TGTGCCACCAAAATACCGGGCAATCAGCCCCAGCATTTT.

This clone was found once. The chain couples TRBV23-1 to TRBJ1-4; 7 nucleotides agree with TRBD1. TRBV23-1 is marked as an open reading frame, function uncertain. Trimming cost V 4 bases and J 2 bases; bases outside gene matches: 4. The CDR3 extends over 15 amino acids. The chain's CDR3 is CASSPRQGTNEKLFF. The CDR3 DNA is TGCGCCAGCAGTCCACGACAGGGTACTAATGAAAAACTGTTTTTT.

This chain uses TRBV28 with TRBJ1-2; 7 bases align to TRBD1. The CDR3 runs to 14 residues. V shed 2 bases and J 5 bases; nucleotides not matched to a gene: 5. CDR1 and CDR2 (germline): MDHEN, SYDVKM. This chain's CDR3 is CASSLGRGEYGYTF. The CDR3 DNA follows: TGTGCCAGCAGTTTAGGCAGGGGGGAGTATGGCTACACCTTC.

V usage is TRBV29-1 and J usage is TRBJ1-2, with 7 bases aligning to TRBD1. Germline V gene lookup returns CDR1 SQVTM and CDR2 ANQGSEA. This CDR3 is built from 11 residues. J was trimmed by 5 bases and V by 7 bases; bases with no gene match: 4. CDR3 bases: TGCAGCGCGGGGACAGATTATGGCTACACCTTC. Its protein is CSAGTDYGYTF.

V is TRBV19 and J is TRBJ1-1; 7 bases are a match to TRBD1. Germline trimming cut 5 bases from V and 4 bases from J; bases unmatched to any gene: 10. CDR3 length equals 15 residues. From germline, CDR1 is LNHDA and CDR2 SQIVND (reference sequence). The CDR3 DNA reads TGTGCCAGTAGTCCTATGGGTCGGGACAGCACTGAAGCTTTCTTT. It codes for CASSPMGRDSTEAFF. Based on the CDR3 plus reference TRBV19 and TRBJ1-1, the full variable domain is DGGITQSPKYLFRKEGQNVTLSCEQNLNHDAMYWYRQDPGQGLRLIYYSQIVNDFQKGDIAEGYSVSREKKESFPLTVTSAQKNPTAFYLCASSPMGRDSTEAFFGQGTRLTVV.

This clone was seen only a few times. The chain carries TRBV19 and TRBJ1-2; tentatively, D is TRBD1 (5 bases). The CDR3 spans 13 residues. Trimming removed 6 bases at V and 3 bases at J, with 11 bases between. The germline gives CDR1 LNHDA, CDR2 SQIVND (reference sequence). CDR3 in amino acids: CASSRLRDYGYTF. The CDR3 DNA is TGTGCCAGTAGCAGACTCAGGGACTATGGCTACACCTTC.